The clone carrying this TCR beta chain showed up just a few times. The antigen is undetermined. This sample is part of a study of response to subunit inactivated influenza vaccine. V was pared by 4 bases and J by 4 bases, with 19 bases between. The length of the CDR3 is 17 residues. One entry per CDR3 protein results from TCRdb running MiXCR on the RT-PCR reads. The table records over 450,000 distinct CDR3 sequences, 10% to 15% of them present only once. Overall study findings and caveats: Authors suggested each seasonal flu vaccination may recruit only limited numbers of new T cells.

The chain recombines TRBV12-3 or TRBV12-4 with TRBJ1-4; perhaps TRBD1 as D (6 bases). The material was PBMCs from blood, obtained about 40 days after vaccination. This clonotype was obtained from a man aged 50-59 years who received an inactivated influenza vaccine. CDR3 nucleotide sequence: TGTGCCAGCAGTTCTATTTTGACAGGCCCGCATAATGAAAAACTGTTTTTT. It specifies CASSSILTGPHNEKLFF.